This TCR beta chain was identified during a study of blood T cell repertoires in COVID-19. The overall study: Acute-phase and convalescent COVID-19 samples originated in the United States, Italy and Spain. PBMCs, B-cell-depleted T cells, or T cells provided the cDNA or gDNA that made up the material.

The authors' processing: By means of reference gene primer amplification, nucleated cell counts were estimated. Data came from immunoSEQ multiplex PCR; TCRdb stores just in-frame clones and leaves some out. V, J and clone size are taken as reported in that table, and D and trimming were inferred from the DNA itself. The data show 150,000 or so clones, 91% seen once. The length of the CDR3 is 13 residues. Germline lookup yields CDR1 GTSNPN and CDR2 SVGIG (reference sequence). Trimming cost V 5 bases and J 11 bases; bases outside gene matches: 9. The sample was peripheral blood. This rearrangement joins TRBV30 to TRBJ2-5; 12 nucleotides line up with TRBD2. The receptor's source is a man over 45 with acute or convalescent COVID-19. CDR3 in amino acids: CAWGGTSGFRQYF. The CDR3 region has the DNA TGTGCCTGGGGGGGGACTAGCGGGTTTCGGCAGTACTTC.